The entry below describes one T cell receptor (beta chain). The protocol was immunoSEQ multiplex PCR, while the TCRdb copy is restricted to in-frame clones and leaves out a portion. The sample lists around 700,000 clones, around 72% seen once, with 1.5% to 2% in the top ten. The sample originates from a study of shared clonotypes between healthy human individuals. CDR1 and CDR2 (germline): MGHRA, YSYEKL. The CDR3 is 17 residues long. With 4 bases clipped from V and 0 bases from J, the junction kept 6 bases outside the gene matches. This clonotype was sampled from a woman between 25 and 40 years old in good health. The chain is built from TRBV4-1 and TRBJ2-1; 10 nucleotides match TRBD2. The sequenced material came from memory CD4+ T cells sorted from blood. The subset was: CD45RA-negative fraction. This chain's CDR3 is CASSPRLAGHSYNEQFF. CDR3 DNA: TGCGCCAGCAGCCCGCGACTAGCGGGTCACTCCTACAATGAGCAGTTCTTC.